A selection of T cell receptor beta chains follows, all from one sample in a study of blood T cell repertoires in COVID-19. Profiled with immunoSEQ multiplex PCR; TCRdb holds only in-frame clones, not every one. This table has 250,000 to 350,000 clones, 70% to 90% appearing once. Source material: peripheral blood. Receptors were obtained from a human donor with COVID-19, enrolled during active disease. The donor label of this sample is uncertain. CDR3s include the opening cysteine and the closing phenylalanine or tryptophan. The order of the fields is clone size, V gene, D gene, J gene, CDR3 DNA, CDR3 protein. The D gene is left open where the match is weak. Rows give clone size only sometimes, using once, few, many, or a class for an expanded clone.

clone_size: NA
v_call: TRBV7-2
d_call: NA
j_call: TRBJ2-5
cdr3_nt: TGTGCCAGCAGTCGAAACTACCAAGAGACCCAGTACTTC
cdr3_aa: CASSRNYQETQYF

clone_size: NA
v_call: TRBV29-1
d_call: TRBD1
j_call: TRBJ2-2
cdr3_nt: TGCAGCGTTCGCAATGCAGGGGGGAACACCGGGGAGCTGTTTTTT
cdr3_aa: CSVRNAGGNTGELFF

clone_size: NA
v_call: TRBV9
d_call: TRBD2
j_call: TRBJ2-5
cdr3_nt: TGTGCCAGCAGCGCCCTGACTAGCGGGAGTTTGGAGACCCAGTACTTC
cdr3_aa: CASSALTSGSLETQYF

clone_size: NA
v_call: TRBV28
d_call: TRBD1
j_call: TRBJ1-2
cdr3_nt: TGTGCCAGCAGTCCCCCTTCCGGGACAGAGTTACGGGGCTACACCTTC
cdr3_aa: CASSPPSGTELRGYTF

clone_size: NA
v_call: TRBV10-3
d_call: TRBD1
j_call: TRBJ1-1
cdr3_nt: TGTGCCATCACAGGGGGCAGGAACACTGAAGCTTTCTTT
cdr3_aa: CAITGGRNTEAFF

clone_size: NA
v_call: TRBV6-2/TRBV6-3
d_call: NA
j_call: TRBJ2-7
cdr3_nt: TGTGCCAGCAGTTACACGCGGAGTTTGGCCTACGAGCAGTACTTC
cdr3_aa: CASSYTRSLAYEQYF

clone_size: once
v_call: TRBV5-5
d_call: TRBD1
j_call: TRBJ1-5
cdr3_nt: TGTGCCAGCAGCTTGGGGGGACAGGATCAGCCCCAGCATTTT
cdr3_aa: CASSLGGQDQPQHF

clone_size: NA
v_call: TRBV5-6
d_call: NA
j_call: TRBJ1-5
cdr3_nt: TGTGCCAGCAGCTTGGCAGTGGCGGGCAATCAGCCCCAGCATTTT
cdr3_aa: CASSLAVAGNQPQHF

clone_size: NA
v_call: TRBV5-1
d_call: TRBD1
j_call: TRBJ2-3
cdr3_nt: TGCGCCAGCAGACCGGGACAGGGGTTTGTCACGCAGTATTTT
cdr3_aa: CASRPGQGFVTQYF

clone_size: NA
v_call: TRBV11-3
d_call: TRBD1
j_call: TRBJ2-1
cdr3_nt: TGTGCCAGCAGCTTAGAGGGGACAGGGACCTACAATGAGCAGTTCTTC
cdr3_aa: CASSLEGTGTYNEQFF

clone_size: NA
v_call: TRBV4-3
d_call: NA
j_call: TRBJ1-1
cdr3_nt: TGCGCCAGCAGCCGATCGCTAGGGACTGGGAACACTGAAGCTTTCTTT
cdr3_aa: CASSRSLGTGNTEAFF

clone_size: NA
v_call: TRBV2
d_call: NA
j_call: TRBJ2-7
cdr3_nt: TGTGCCAGCAGTGAAACCCTGGACTTCCGAAGGAGCGAGCAGTACTTC
cdr3_aa: CASSETLDFRRSEQYF

clone_size: NA
v_call: TRBV27
d_call: NA
j_call: TRBJ1-4
cdr3_nt: TGTGCCAGCAGTTTAGGGACTATTAATGAAAAACTGTTTTTT
cdr3_aa: CASSLGTINEKLFF

clone_size: NA
v_call: TRBV9
d_call: TRBD1
j_call: TRBJ1-5
cdr3_nt: TGTGCCAGCAGCGATGGGGACAGGGGAGAGCCCCAGCATTTT
cdr3_aa: CASSDGDRGEPQHF

clone_size: once
v_call: TRBV28
d_call: TRBD1
j_call: TRBJ2-7
cdr3_nt: TGTGCCAGCAGTCCTGGGGGAGGTGGACAGGGGGTCGACGAGCAGTACTTC
cdr3_aa: CASSPGGGGQGVDEQYF

clone_size: NA
v_call: TRBV30
d_call: NA
j_call: TRBJ1-2
cdr3_nt: TGTGCCTGGAGTGTAAACAGGGATGGCTACACCTTC
cdr3_aa: CAWSVNRDGYTF

clone_size: NA
v_call: TRBV27
d_call: TRBD2
j_call: TRBJ2-7
cdr3_nt: TGTGCCATTAGGACTAGCAGCTACGAGCAGTACTTC
cdr3_aa: CAIRTSSYEQYF

clone_size: NA
v_call: TRBV6-1
d_call: NA
j_call: TRBJ2-7
cdr3_nt: TGTGCCAGCAGTGAGGCTAGCACCTCCTACGAGCAGTACTTC
cdr3_aa: CASSEASTSYEQYF

clone_size: NA
v_call: TRBV7-8
d_call: NA
j_call: TRBJ2-4
cdr3_nt: TGTGCCAGCAGCTTCGATTCGGGAAGGACAGTTAACATTCAGTACTTC
cdr3_aa: CASSFDSGRTVNIQYF

clone_size: NA
v_call: TRBV30
d_call: NA
j_call: TRBJ2-3
cdr3_nt: TGTGCCTGGAACCCTCCCCGGCCTGGAGCAGATACGCAGTATTTT
cdr3_aa: CAWNPPRPGADTQYF

clone_size: NA
v_call: TRBV28
d_call: TRBD2
j_call: TRBJ2-7
cdr3_nt: TGTGCCAGCAGATCACGGGAGGGCCCCTACGAGCAGTACTTC
cdr3_aa: CASRSREGPYEQYF